The clone carrying this T cell receptor (beta chain) was counted only a few times. This sample stems from a study of CD8 T cells in Susac syndrome. V was pared by 7 bases and J by 6 bases, with 10 bases between. CDR1 is MNHNS, CDR2 SASEGT, per germline. The CDR3 has 12 residues. RNA totalling roughly 0.45 to 1 ug underwent reverse transcription with random hexamers. TCRdb ran MiXCR on the immunoSEQ multiplex PCR reads and lists one entry per CDR3 protein. Counted here are some 94,000 distinct CDR3 sequences, just under 95% occurring once; the ten biggest clones make up approximately 0.3%. The chain recombines TRBV6-1 with TRBJ1-5; D uncertain. This sequence was found in a human donor with Susac syndrome. Material: CD4+ T cells from PBMCs. The DNA of the CDR3 is TGTGCCAGCACCCAGGCGGGTCAGCCCCAGCATTTT. Protein: CASTQAGQPQHF.